A single sample is the source of the 10 T cell receptor beta chains below, sequenced in a study of blood T cell repertoires in COVID-19. TCRdb's copy holds only in-frame clones and misses some; the assay was immunoSEQ multiplex PCR. The sample lists under 200,000 clones; 70% to 90% were seen once. The sequenced sample consisted of peripheral blood. The source of these receptors is a man over 45 with active or convalescent COVID-19.

This clone has just one count. Other DNA sequences in the same sample also yield this CDR3. J is TRBJ2-5 and V is TRBV4-2; 12 bases align to TRBD2. The CDR3 runs 15 residues. Germline loops: CDR1 LGHNA, CDR2 YNFKEQ. The trim removed 3 bases at V and 1 base at J, leaving 0 bases unmatched. The CDR3 here is CASSQGLAGQETQYF. For the CDR3, the DNA is TGTGCCAGCAGCCAGGGACTAGCGGGCCAAGAGACCCAGTACTTC.

The J gene is TRBJ2-4, the V gene TRBV19; TRBD1 matches at 8 bases. Germline trimming cut 6 bases from V and 1 base from J; bases unmatched to any gene: 2. The germline V gene has CDR1 LNHDA and CDR2 SQIVND (reference sequence). This CDR3 comprises 14 residues. This CDR3 reads CASSRTGAKNIQYF. The CDR3 coding sequence is TGTGCCAGTAGCCGGACAGGGGCCAAAAACATTCAGTACTTC.

V usage is TRBV9 and J usage is TRBJ1-2, with TRBD1 as a possible D gene (5 bases). V was clipped by 3 bases and J by 8 bases, with 17 bases between them. CDR1 is SGDLS, CDR2 YYNGEE, per germline. CDR3 length: 14 residues. CDR3 DNA: TGTGCCAGCAGCGACTCCCAGGGAACTGTGGGCTACACCTTC. Encoded protein: CASSDSQGTVGYTF.

The V gene is TRBV19, the J gene TRBJ1-1, with 9 bases aligning to TRBD1. V lost 6 bases and J lost 0; bases outside the gene matches: 5. CDR1 is LNHDA and CDR2 is SQIVND in the germline V gene (reference sequence). The CDR3 is 15 residues long. CDR3 amino acids: CASREQGAVNTEAFF. The CDR3 coding sequence is TGTGCCAGTAGAGAACAGGGGGCCGTGAACACTGAAGCTTTCTTT.

The gene calls are TRBV2 and TRBJ1-5, with 9 bases identical to TRBD1. The CDR3 sequence is 15 residues long. V shed 7 bases and J 6 bases; nucleotides not matched to a gene: 10. Germline lookup yields CDR1 SNHLY and CDR2 FYNNEI. The CDR3 here is CASMMGTGMGQPQHF. The DNA for the CDR3 is TGTGCCAGCATGATGGGGACAGGGATGGGTCAGCCCCAGCATTTT.

The chain combines TRBV4-3 with TRBJ1-6; D might be TRBD1 (6 bases). V dropped 0 bases and J dropped 10 bases, with 19 bases sitting between them. The CDR3 loop spans 17 amino acids. Germline V gene sequence: CDR1 LGHNA, CDR2 YSLEER. The CDR3 here is CASSQDWVGARLSPLHF. As DNA, the CDR3 is TGCGCCAGCAGCCAAGATTGGGTGGGGGCGCGGCTCTCACCCCTCCACTTT.

V is TRBV5-1 and J is TRBJ2-7, with a weak D call TRBD2 (7 bases). CDR1 SGHRS and CDR2 YFSETQ come from the germline V gene. Trimming stripped 0 bases from V and 5 bases from J, with 15 bases between. CDR3 length: 15 residues. CDR3 DNA sequence: TGCGCCAGCAGCTTGGCCCCGGGGGCGGGGGACGAGCAGTACTTC. The encoded protein is CASSLAPGAGDEQYF.

The chain employs TRBV7-8 and TRBJ1-2; D ambiguous. V lost 5 bases to trimming and J lost 3 bases, with 10 bases between them. There are 13 residues in the CDR3. Germline CDR1 is SGHVS and CDR2 is FQNEAQ. CDR3: CASSPGYYYGYTF. DNA of the CDR3: TGTGCCAGCAGCCCCGGTTATTACTATGGCTACACCTTC.

This rearrangement joins TRBV30 to TRBJ1-5; 9 bases fit TRBD1. Looked up from germline, CDR1 is GTSNPN and CDR2 is SVGIG (reference sequence). The CDR3 contains 13 residues. With 2 bases clipped from V and 6 bases from J, the junction kept 2 bases outside the gene matches. The DNA for the CDR3 is TGTGCCTGGAGTAGACAGGGGGGTCAGCCCCAGCATTTT. This encodes CAWSRQGGQPQHF.

A few counts support this clone. The chain recombines TRBV2 with TRBJ2-4; 7 bases match TRBD2. CDR1 is SNHLY and CDR2 is FYNNEI in the germline V gene. This CDR3 contains 15 residues. Unmatched junction bases numbered 5, after V lost 6 bases and J lost 0 bases. CDR3 region: CASRGTTLAKNIQYF. CDR3 bases: TGTGCCAGCAGGGGGACTACCCTAGCCAAAAACATTCAGTACTTC. Supplemented by reference TRBV2 and TRBJ2-4, the full variable domain reads EPEVTQTPSHQVTQMGQEVILRCVPISNHLYFYWYRQILGQKVEFLVSFYNNEISEKSEIFDDQFSVERPDGSNFTLKIRSTKLEDSAMYFCASRGTTLAKNIQYFGAGTRLSVL.